Sequencing of this TCR beta chain was carried out in a study of early T cells in non-severe SARS-CoV-2 infection. This clonotype has just a few counts. A single record per CDR3 protein comes from TCRdb applying MiXCR to the 5' RACE reads. The profile shows 65,000 to 85,000 distinct CDR3 sequences, around 15% of them singletons. V dropped 0 bases and J dropped 6 bases, with 14 bases sitting between them. Germline V gene lookup returns CDR1 MNHEY and CDR2 SVGEGT. This CDR3 has 16 residues. The chain combines TRBV6-2 or TRBV6-3 with TRBJ2-2, with a tentative D call TRBD2 (6 bases). The sample was whole blood. This clonotype was sampled from an adult who was a healthcare worker with PCR-confirmed SARS-CoV-2 infection or an uninfected control (not recorded which). The CDR3 reads CASSYSGTEIPGELFF. CDR3 in DNA: TGTGCCAGCAGTTACTCCGGGACTGAAATTCCCGGGGAGCTGTTTTTT.